The table lists the clone carrying this T cell receptor beta chain with a few counts. The CDR3 runs 14 residues. From germline, CDR1 is SGHRS and CDR2 YFSETQ. V dropped 5 bases and J dropped 2; count of bases not matched to a gene: 5. RNA transcripts were the template for amplifying TCR beta CDR3 regions. A set of HTBI primers served as the primers for a first-round RT-PCR of the TCR CDR3. TCRdb re-called the multiplex PCR reads with MiXCR, one entry per CDR3 protein. The profile shows about 640,000 distinct CDR3 sequences, around 20% of them singletons. The sample belongs to a study of T cells in Graves' hyperthyroidism and ophthalmopathy.

This TCR was sampled from a man aged 25-40 years with Graves' ophthalmopathy. This chain links TRBV5-1 with TRBJ1-1; 8 bases are shared with TRBD1. The sequencing sample was made of blood. The CDR3 spells CASSQGATNTEAFF. The CDR3 bases are TGCGCCAGCAGTCAGGGGGCTACAAACACTGAAGCTTTCTTT.